A selection of T cell receptor beta chains follows, all from one sample in a study of cytomegalovirus exposure and HLA in healthy donors. The protocol was immunoSEQ multiplex PCR, while the TCRdb copy is restricted to in-frame clones and leaves out a portion. The table records roughly 290,000 clones, around 90% of them present only once. Source material: PBMCs. All receptors come from a woman in her late teens or twenties in good health and CMV-seronegative. The CDR3 runs from the conserved cysteine through the conserved F or W. Each record gives: D gene, V gene, J gene, clone size, CDR3 DNA, CDR3 protein. The D gene is left open where the match is weak. Clone size is not always given. Where it is, it says once, few, many or a class for expanded clones.

>TRBD1|TRBV25-1|TRBJ1-3|.
TGTGCCAGCAGTAGAACGGACAGGGGTGGAAACACCATATATTTT
CASSRTDRGGNTIYF
>.|TRBV5-1|TRBJ2-1|.
TGCGCCAGCAGGGAGGCCCCAGGGGGGCAATATGAGCAGTTCTTC
CASREAPGGQYEQFF
>.|TRBV7-3|TRBJ2-7|.
TGTGCCAGCAGCTTAATGGTCAGACATGGTTACGAGCAGTACTTC
CASSLMVRHGYEQYF
>TRBD1|TRBV5-1|TRBJ1-1|.
TGCGCCAGCAGCGCGACAGGGGCGAACACTGAAGCTTTCTTT
CASSATGANTEAFF
>.|TRBV2|TRBJ1-2|.
TGTGCCAGCCTCGACAGGCAAGGGCCTGGGGGCTACACCTTC
CASLDRQGPGGYTF
>.|TRBV11-2|TRBJ2-7|.
TGTGCCAGCAGCGTATACAGAGATTACGAGCAGTACTTC
CASSVYRDYEQYF
>.|TRBV9|TRBJ1-2|.
TGTGCCAGCAGCCCCTGGTACAGGGAGTCGGGGGGCTACACCTTC
CASSPWYRESGGYTF
>TRBD1|TRBV6-6|TRBJ2-7|few
TGTGCCAGCAGGGATCGGACAGGGGGCTCCTACGAGCAGTACTTC
CASRDRTGGSYEQYF
>.|TRBV6-1|TRBJ2-7|once
TGTGCCAGCAGTGCCGGGGGACTTGCCCAGACCTACGAGCAGTACTTC
CASSAGGLAQTYEQYF
>TRBD2|TRBV6-1|TRBJ2-1|few
TGTGCCAGCAGGCCTACTAGCGGGGATTACAATGAGCAGTTCTTC
CASRPTSGDYNEQFF
>TRBD1|TRBV6-5|TRBJ1-6|once
TGTGCCAGCACCTCTAAGGGGGCAGAGGGTTCACCCCTCCACTTT
CASTSKGAEGSPLHF
>TRBD1|TRBV7-6|TRBJ1-4|.
TGTGCCAGCAGCTTAGCAACAGGGGGCTATGAAAAACTGTTTTTT
CASSLATGGYEKLFF
>TRBD1|TRBV11-2|TRBJ1-6|.
TGTGCCAGCAGGCCCGGGACAGGGCTTTCCCCCCTCCACTTT
CASRPGTGLSPLHF
>TRBD1|TRBV6-5|TRBJ1-2|.
TGTGCCAGCAGAAGGACAGGGGCTAACTATGGCTACACCTTC
CASRRTGANYGYTF
>TRBD1|TRBV7-8|TRBJ2-7|.
TGTGCCAGCAGCATGGGACAGGGAAGCGGCTACGAGCAGTACTTC
CASSMGQGSGYEQYF
>TRBD2|TRBV4-2|TRBJ2-3|once
TGTGCCAGCAGCCAAGATTGGAGCGGGGGGGTCGGAGATACGCAGTATTTT
CASSQDWSGGVGDTQYF
>TRBD1|TRBV19|TRBJ2-7|.
TGTGCCAGTAGTGAAGGGACAGGGGGTGGATACGAGCAGTACTTC
CASSEGTGGGYEQYF
>.|TRBV29-1|TRBJ1-1|.
TGCAGCGTTGAAGCAGGGTTTGGAGTCACTGAAGCTTTCTTT
CSVEAGFGVTEAFF
>TRBD2|TRBV7-2|TRBJ2-2|.
TGTGCCAGCAGCTTCGTCGGGGGGGCTGCAGTCGGGGAGCTGTTTTTT
CASSFVGGAAVGELFF
>TRBD2|TRBV9|TRBJ2-1|.
TGTGCCAGCAGCGTTGGGACTAGCGGTACCAATGAGCAGTTCTTC
CASSVGTSGTNEQFF
>TRBD1|TRBV19|TRBJ2-7|.
TGTGCCAGACTCAAGGACAGGTTCCACGAGCAGTACTTC
CARLKDRFHEQYF
>.|TRBV9|TRBJ2-2|.
TGTGCCAGCAGCGCGATTGGGGGGGCTGGCACCGGGGAGCTGTTTTTT
CASSAIGGAGTGELFF
>TRBD1|TRBV15|TRBJ1-4|.
TGTGCCACCAGCAGCGGAAGGGGGACAGGGAACGAAAAACTGTTTTTT
CATSSGRGTGNEKLFF
>TRBD1|TRBV7-8|TRBJ2-3|once
TGTGCCAGCAGCTTCCGGGACAGGGGGACAGATACGCAGTATTTT
CASSFRDRGTDTQYF
>.|TRBV28|TRBJ1-5|.
TGTGCCAGCAGTTTACTTACGGAAGACCGGGGGACCCAGCATTTT
CASSLLTEDRGTQHF
>TRBD1|TRBV2|TRBJ1-1|.
TGTGCCGGAGGCGGGGGGGACAGGGGGCCTGAAGCTTTCTTT
CAGGGGDRGPEAFF
>TRBD2|TRBV19|TRBJ2-1|once
TGTGCCAGTAGTCTCGGACTAGCGGGCGGCAATGAGCAGTTCTTC
CASSLGLAGGNEQFF
>TRBD1|TRBV18|TRBJ1-6|.
TGTGCCAGCACAACAGAGGGGGCGGGACGTAATTCACCCCTCCACTTT
CASTTEGAGRNSPLHF
>.|TRBV2|TRBJ2-7|.
TGTGCCAGCAGTTCGACAGCTGCCTACGAGCAGTACTTC
CASSSTAAYEQYF